This TCR beta chain was retrieved from a study of blood T cell repertoires in COVID-19. Study in general: Specimens from acute and convalescent COVID-19 originated in the United States, Italy and Spain.

During active infection, Seattle patients enrolled and were then monitored through disease. Authors' methods: Estimates of nucleated cell counts were drawn from the amplification of reference gene primers. Libraries were prepared by immunoSEQ multiplex PCR; TCRdb keeps only in-frame clonotypes and omits some of them. V, J and clone size derive from that table, while D and trimming were established from the DNA sequence. The sample carries tens of thousands of clones, about 89% recorded once. Between the trimmed V and J ends, which lost 6 bases and 2 bases, there was a span of 14 bases. CDR3 size: 15 residues. Germline V lookup: CDR1 LNHDA, CDR2 SQIVND (reference sequence).

The rearrangement joins TRBV19 to TRBJ1-5; no firm D call. Material: peripheral blood. The receptor comes from a man aged 50 to 60 with COVID-19, enrolled during active disease. Here the CDR3 reads CASSSLVEGNQPQHF. CDR3 bases: TGTGCCAGTAGCTCCTTGGTGGAGGGCAATCAGCCCCAGCATTTT.